A selection of T cell receptor beta chains follows, all from one sample in a study of memory CD4+ T cells and cytomegalovirus serostatus. The repertoire was sequenced with immunoSEQ multiplex PCR; TCRdb's copy has only in-frame clones and lacks some. The repertoire includes some 52,000 clones, around three quarters of them detected once, and 1.6% sits in the top ten. Source material: memory CD4+ T cells from blood. The receptors originated from an adult in good health and CMV-seronegative. CDR3s include the opening cysteine and the closing phenylalanine or tryptophan. The D gene is left open where the match is weak. Some rows mark clone size as missing; the rest say once, few, many or name a class of expanded clone.

V	size	D	J	DNA	CDR3
TRBV7-2	.	.	TRBJ2-3	TGTGCCAGCAGCTTAGGGGAAACAGATACGCAGTATTTT	CASSLGETDTQYF
TRBV14	.	.	TRBJ1-2	TGTGCCAGCAGCCAAGCGGGCAGGACCTCCCTTGGCTACACCTTC	CASSQAGRTSLGYTF
TRBV5-1	once	.	TRBJ2-1	TGCGCCAGCAGCTTGGACCAACGGTCCTACAATGAGCAGTTCTTC	CASSLDQRSYNEQFF
TRBV5-1	.	TRBD2	TRBJ2-3	TGCGCCAGCAGCTTGGGACTAGCGGGCTTTACAGATACGCAGTATTTT	CASSLGLAGFTDTQYF
TRBV5-8	.	.	TRBJ2-3	TGTGCCAGCAGCTGGGAGGTAGAGTCAACAGATACGCAGTATTTT	CASSWEVESTDTQYF
TRBV7-2	.	.	TRBJ1-2	TGTGCCAGCAGCCCGAAGCTCTATGGCTACACCTTC	CASSPKLYGYTF
TRBV6-6	.	.	TRBJ1-1	TGTGCCAGCAGTCACGCGGGGGGCACTGAAGCTTTCTTT	CASSHAGGTEAFF
TRBV7-2	.	TRBD1	TRBJ1-1	TGTGCCAGCAGCTTTGGGGACAGCATGAACACTGAAGCTTTCTTT	CASSFGDSMNTEAFF
TRBV7-2	once	.	TRBJ1-2	TGTGCCAGCAGTCCCGGGAACTATGGCTACACCTTC	CASSPGNYGYTF
TRBV5-1	.	.	TRBJ1-1	TGCGCCAGCAGCCGCCTCGACGGGATGAACACTGAAGCTTTCTTT	CASSRLDGMNTEAFF
TRBV2	.	.	TRBJ1-1	TGTGCCAGCAGGGGGGGAGGGAACACTGAAGCTTTCTTT	CASRGGGNTEAFF
TRBV28	.	TRBD1	TRBJ1-2	TGTGCCAGCAGTTCCCCAATAGGGACAGGGAACTATGGCTACACCTTC	CASSSPIGTGNYGYTF
TRBV19	.	.	TRBJ1-2	TGTGCCAGTAGTATCGGGACGGATCGTGGCTATGGCTACACCTTC	CASSIGTDRGYGYTF
TRBV4-3	.	.	TRBJ1-4	TGCGCCAGCAGCCAGGCCGGGGCGCTCCAGGAAAAACTGTTTTTT	CASSQAGALQEKLFF
TRBV6-4	.	.	TRBJ1-1	TGTGCCAGCAGTGACTCGTCCAGGGGCACTGAAGCTTTCTTT	CASSDSSRGTEAFF
TRBV2	.	TRBD1	TRBJ1-2	TGTGCCAGCTGGACAGGGACTTTTCGTGGCTACACCTTC	CASWTGTFRGYTF
TRBV5-5	.	.	TRBJ2-3	TGTGCCAGCAGCCCTAGGACCGGCACAGATACGCAGTATTTT	CASSPRTGTDTQYF
TRBV19	.	.	TRBJ2-7	TGTGCCAGTAGGGGGAGGTACGAGCAGTACTTC	CASRGRYEQYF
TRBV5-4	once	.	TRBJ2-1	TGTGCCAGCAGGTCCCCGGGCCAGGGTCTCTACAATGAGCAGTTCTTC	CASRSPGQGLYNEQFF
TRBV10-1	.	.	TRBJ2-7	TGCGCCAGCAGTGAGTCTCAGGGGAGCGAGCAGTACTTC	CASSESQGSEQYF
TRBV7-2	.	TRBD2	TRBJ2-2	TGTGCCAGCACCGCCTCGGGACTAGCGGGGTCGGTCGGGGAGCTGTTTTTT	CASTASGLAGSVGELFF
TRBV21-1	.	.	TRBJ2-3	TGTGCCAGCAGCCCGAGTGAGCGGGACACAGATACGCAGTATTTT	CASSPSERDTDTQYF
TRBV7-2	.	.	TRBJ1-3	TGTGCCAGCAGCTCTCCCGGGGTCGGAAACACCATATATTTT	CASSSPGVGNTIYF
TRBV28	once	.	TRBJ2-7	TGTGCCAGCGCTGGCCCCGTCTACTACGAGCAGTACTTC	CASAGPVYYEQYF
TRBV28	.	.	TRBJ1-1	TGTGCCAGCAACGAGGGGACTGAAGCTTTCTTT	CASNEGTEAFF
TRBV9	.	.	TRBJ2-2	TGTGCCAGCAGCCCCAATGGGGTCACCGGGGAGCTGTTTTTT	CASSPNGVTGELFF
TRBV6-1	.	.	TRBJ1-6	TGTGCCAGCAGGGCCGTAATCGCTACCAACTCACCCCTCCACTTT	CASRAVIATNSPLHF
TRBV6-1	.	.	TRBJ2-6	TGTGCCAGCAGTGCCAGGGGTACGAGCTCTGGGGCCAACGTCCTGACTTTC	CASSARGTSSGANVLTF
TRBV4-3	.	TRBD2	TRBJ2-3	TGCGCCAGCAGCCAGGCAACTAGCGGGGGCCGAGATACGCAGTATTTT	CASSQATSGGRDTQYF
TRBV4-3	.	TRBD1	TRBJ2-2	TGCGCCAGCAGCCCCAGCGAGGGGGCTTACACCGGGGAGCTGTTTTTT	CASSPSEGAYTGELFF